This T cell receptor (beta chain) is drawn from a study of CD8 T cells in Susac syndrome. As concerns this clonotype: Its antigen is not known.

Study-level results: The study conceded that relatively few individuals underwent its TCR sequencing and HLA analysis.

Random-hexamer reverse transcription was applied to about 0.5 to 1 ug RNA. The authors amplified TCR beta CDR3 across 54 Vbeta and 13 Jbeta using immunoSEQ multiplex PCR. TCRdb independently ran MiXCR on the immunoSEQ multiplex PCR reads; one entry per CDR3 protein. In the table there are 110,000 or so distinct CDR3 sequences, more than 85% of which are singletons. The authors carried out high-throughput sequencing of TCR beta. They applied it to CD8+ and CD4+ T cells obtained from blood. Negative isolation yielded CD4+ and CD8+ T cells, and FACS enriched TEMRA cells. Germline V gene sequence: CDR1 SGHDT, CDR2 YYEEEE. V lost 3 bases and J lost 4, with 13 bases in between. CDR3 length equals 14 residues.

This chain connects TRBV5-6 to TRBJ2-5, with D possibly called TRBD1 or TRBD2 (5 bases each). The TCR sequence derives from a human donor with multiple sclerosis. The sample taken for sequencing was CD4+ T cells from PBMCs. The CDR3 sequence: CASSWEMGTETQYF. The CDR3 region has the DNA TGTGCCAGCAGCTGGGAGATGGGGACAGAGACCCAGTACTTC.